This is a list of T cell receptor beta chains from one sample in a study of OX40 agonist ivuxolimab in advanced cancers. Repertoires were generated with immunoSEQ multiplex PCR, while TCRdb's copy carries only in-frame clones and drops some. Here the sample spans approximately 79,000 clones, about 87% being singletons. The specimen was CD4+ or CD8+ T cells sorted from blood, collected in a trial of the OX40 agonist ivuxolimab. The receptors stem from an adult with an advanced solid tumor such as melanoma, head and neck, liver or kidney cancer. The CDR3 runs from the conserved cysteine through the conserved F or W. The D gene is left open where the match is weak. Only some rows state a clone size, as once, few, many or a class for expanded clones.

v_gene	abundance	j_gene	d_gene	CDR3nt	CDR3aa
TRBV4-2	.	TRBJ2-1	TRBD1	TGTGCCAGCAGCCAAGGGCGGACAGGGTCCTACAATGAGCAGTTCTTC	CASSQGRTGSYNEQFF
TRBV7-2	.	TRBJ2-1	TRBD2	TGTGCCAGCAGCTTAGGTACTAGCGGGGTCAATGAGCAGTTCTTC	CASSLGTSGVNEQFF
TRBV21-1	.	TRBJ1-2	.	TGTGCCAGCCGGGGGGGGCGGACCTATGGCTACACCTTC	CASRGGRTYGYTF
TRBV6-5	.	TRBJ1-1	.	TGTGCCAGCAGTTACAGGCGGAACACTGAAGCTTTCTTT	CASSYRRNTEAFF
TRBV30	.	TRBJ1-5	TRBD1	TGTGCCTGGAGTACGGGACAGGGCAGGGGCAATCAGCCCCAGCATTTT	CAWSTGQGRGNQPQHF
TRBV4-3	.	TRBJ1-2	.	TGCGCCAGCAGCCAAGATGGGGGTTTAATGGCGCACCCCTATGGCTACACCTTC	CASSQDGGLMAHPYGYTF
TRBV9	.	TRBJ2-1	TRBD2	TGTGCCAGCAGCCTGGGGGGGGAATGGAATGAGCAGTTCTTC	CASSLGGEWNEQFF
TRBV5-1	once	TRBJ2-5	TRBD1	TGCGCCAGCAGCCTTCAGGGGGTATCTGAAGAGACCCAGTACTTC	CASSLQGVSEETQYF
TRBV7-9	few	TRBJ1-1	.	TGTGCCAGCTGTGACTCGATGAACACTGAAGCTTTCTTT	CASCDSMNTEAFF
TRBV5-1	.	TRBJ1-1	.	TGCGCCAGCAGCTTGGTAGCAGGAAGTATGAACACTGAAGCTTTCTTT	CASSLVAGSMNTEAFF
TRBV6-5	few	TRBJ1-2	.	TGTGCCAGCAGTCGGCTCGGGGGTTCCGGCTACACCTTC	CASSRLGGSGYTF
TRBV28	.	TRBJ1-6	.	TGTGCCAGCAGTTTAGACGCGTTGGAGGGGTATAATTCACCCCTCCACTTT	CASSLDALEGYNSPLHF
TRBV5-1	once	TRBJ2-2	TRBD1	TGCGCCAGCAGCTTGGTGGCTAGGTCGGGACAGGAGATTTCCGGGGAGCTGTTTTTT	CASSLVARSGQEISGELFF
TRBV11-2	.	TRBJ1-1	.	TGTGCCAGCAGCTTAGGCGTCCAGGGGAACACTGAAGCTTTCTTT	CASSLGVQGNTEAFF
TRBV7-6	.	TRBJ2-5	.	TGTGCCAGCAGCCTCTCAGGGGGGGGCACAGAGACCCAGTACTTC	CASSLSGGGTETQYF
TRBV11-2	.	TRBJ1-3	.	TGTGCCAGCAGCTTAGATTTGAGGGGTGTTGGAAACACCATATATTTT	CASSLDLRGVGNTIYF
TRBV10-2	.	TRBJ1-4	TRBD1	TGCGCCAGCAGTGAGATGGGGACAGGGGACGAAAAACTGTTTTTT	CASSEMGTGDEKLFF
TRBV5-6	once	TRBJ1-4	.	TGTGCCAGCAGCCAGAGTGGGCTCTCTGAAAAACTGTTTTTT	CASSQSGLSEKLFF
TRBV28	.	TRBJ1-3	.	TGTGCCAGCAGTTTCGGAAACACCATATATTTT	CASSFGNTIYF
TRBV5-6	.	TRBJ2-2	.	TGTGCCAGCAGCCCAAGGACATTATGGGCCAGGGAGCTGTTTTTT	CASSPRTLWARELFF
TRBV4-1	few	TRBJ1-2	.	TGCGCCAGCAGCCAGGGCGGTATTCCCCGTGGTGGCTACACCTTC	CASSQGGIPRGGYTF
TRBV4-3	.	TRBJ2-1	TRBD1	TGCGCCAGCAGCCAATCTGGACAGGACGAGCGGTTCTTC	CASSQSGQDERFF
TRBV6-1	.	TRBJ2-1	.	TGTGCCAGCAGTGAACGAACCGGACGGGGCGAGCAGTTCTTC	CASSERTGRGEQFF
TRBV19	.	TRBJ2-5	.	TGTGCCAGTAGCCCCTGGGATGGGGAACAAGAGACCCAGTACTTC	CASSPWDGEQETQYF
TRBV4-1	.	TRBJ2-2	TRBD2	TGCGCCAGCAGCCAAGAGCAAGCGGGGGGGCCCACCGGGGAGCTGTTTTTT	CASSQEQAGGPTGELFF
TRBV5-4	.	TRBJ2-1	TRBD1	TGTGCCAGCAGCGGGACAGGGGTCTACAATGAGCAGTTCTTC	CASSGTGVYNEQFF
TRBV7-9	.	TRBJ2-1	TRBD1	TGTGCCAGCAGCTCGTCGGCGACAGGGAGATCCTACAATGAGCAGTTCTTC	CASSSSATGRSYNEQFF
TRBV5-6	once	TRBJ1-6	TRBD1	TGTGCCAGCAGTTCCGACAGGGTCTATTCACCCCTCCACTTT	CASSSDRVYSPLHF
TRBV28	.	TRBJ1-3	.	TGTGCCAGCAATCGACCCTCGGGCAGCACCTCCGGAAACACCATATATTTT	CASNRPSGSTSGNTIYF
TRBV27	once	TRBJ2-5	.	TGTGCCAGCAGTTTAGGCGGGTGGGGCAGTTTGCGGACCCAGTACTTC	CASSLGGWGSLRTQYF
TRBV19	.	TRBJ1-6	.	TGTGCCAGTAGTATTCTACCACTTGGTTCACCCCTCCACTTT	CASSILPLGSPLHF
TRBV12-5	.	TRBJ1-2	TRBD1	TGTGCTAGTGGGGCACAGGGGGGTTTCTATGGCTACACCTTC	CASGAQGGFYGYTF
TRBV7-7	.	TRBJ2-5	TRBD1	TGTGCCAGCAGCTTGACAGGGGCCGAGACCCAGTACTTC	CASSLTGAETQYF
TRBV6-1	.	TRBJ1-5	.	TGTGCCAGCAGTGAAGGTAATCAGCCCCAGCATTTT	CASSEGNQPQHF
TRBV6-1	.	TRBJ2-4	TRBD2	TGTGCCAGCAGTGAAGTGATTAGCGGGGGTATTGGGATAGAAAACATTCAGTACTTC	CASSEVISGGIGIENIQYF
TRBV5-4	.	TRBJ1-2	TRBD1	TGTGCCAGCAGCCAGCGAGACAGGGACATTAACAGCTATGGCTACACCTTC	CASSQRDRDINSYGYTF
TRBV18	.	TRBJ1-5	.	TGTGCCAGCAACCGGGGAGGGAACAATCAGCCCCAGCATTTT	CASNRGGNNQPQHF
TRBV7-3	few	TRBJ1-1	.	TGTGCCAGCAGCTCCGGGGGGCGAGGCACTGAAGCTTTCTTT	CASSSGGRGTEAFF
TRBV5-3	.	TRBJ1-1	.	TGTGCCGGGGTACGAGGCTGCCATAGGAGCACTGAAGCTTTCTTT	CAGVRGCHRSTEAFF
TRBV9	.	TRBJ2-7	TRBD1	TGTGCCAGCAGCGTAGAGGTAGGGACAGCCTACGAGCAGTACTTC	CASSVEVGTAYEQYF
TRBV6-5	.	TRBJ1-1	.	TGTGCCAGCAGTTATCAGACCCTGAACACTGAAGCTTTCTTT	CASSYQTLNTEAFF
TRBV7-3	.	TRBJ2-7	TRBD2	TGTGCCAGCAGCTTAACCAGCGGGGGGACCTACGAGCAGTACTTC	CASSLTSGGTYEQYF
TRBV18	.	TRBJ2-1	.	TGTGCCAGCTCACCAGGGCGGGGACAAATTGAGCAGTTCTTC	CASSPGRGQIEQFF
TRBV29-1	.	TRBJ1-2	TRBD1	TGCAGCGTTGTAGGGGGCCACTATGGCTACACCTTC	CSVVGGHYGYTF
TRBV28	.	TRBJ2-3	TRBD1	TGTGCCAGCAGTCAACTGGGACAGGGGGCAACAGATACGCAGTATTTT	CASSQLGQGATDTQYF
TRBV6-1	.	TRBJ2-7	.	TGTGCCAGCAGTGAACCTGCAAAGCAGTACTTC	CASSEPAKQYF
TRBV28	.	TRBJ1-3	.	TGTGCCAGCAGTGGGTGGGGGGCGTCTGGAAACACCATATATTTT	CASSGWGASGNTIYF
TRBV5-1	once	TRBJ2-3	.	TGCGCCAGCAGCTTGGCTGGGCGGACCAGCACAGATACGCAGTATTTT	CASSLAGRTSTDTQYF
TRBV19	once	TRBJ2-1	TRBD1	TGTGCCAGTAATGTTGGGACAGGGGGGTACAATGAGCAGTTCTTC	CASNVGTGGYNEQFF
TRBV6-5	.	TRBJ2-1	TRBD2	TGTGCCAGCCGCAGCTTTAGCGGGACAAATAAGCAGTTCTTC	CASRSFSGTNKQFF
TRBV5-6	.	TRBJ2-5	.	TGTGCCAGCAGCCCTCCCGGGACCCAAGAGACCCAGTACTTC	CASSPPGTQETQYF
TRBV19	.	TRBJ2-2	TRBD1	TGTGCCAGTAGCCAGGGGGCACCCACCGGGGAGCTGTTTTTT	CASSQGAPTGELFF
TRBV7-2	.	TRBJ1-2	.	TGTGCCAGCAGCTTAGACCAGATCCCCCTATTTGGCTACACCTTC	CASSLDQIPLFGYTF
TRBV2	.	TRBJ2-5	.	TGTGCCTCCCAGGGGGGGCACCAAGAGACCCAGTACTTC	CASQGGHQETQYF
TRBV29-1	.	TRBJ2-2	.	TGCAGCGTCAGACAGGTCTACACCGGGGAGCTGTTTTTT	CSVRQVYTGELFF
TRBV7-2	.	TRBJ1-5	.	TGTGCCAGCAGCCGGGACCCCGAGATCCCCGGGCCCCAGCATTTT	CASSRDPEIPGPQHF
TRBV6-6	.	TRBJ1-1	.	TGTGCCAGCAAAGGAGGGGGGGACACTGAAGCTTTCTTT	CASKGGGDTEAFF
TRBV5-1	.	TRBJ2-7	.	TGCGCCAGCAGCTCCTCGAACTCCGAAAATTCCTACGAGCAGTACTTC	CASSSSNSENSYEQYF
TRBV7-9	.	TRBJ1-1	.	TGTGCCAGCAGCTCAGGGTTTGAGGGGACTGAAGCTTTCTTT	CASSSGFEGTEAFF